This T cell receptor beta chain appears in the sequencing data of a study of identical twins. This clonotype appeared a few times. Its matching antigen is unknown. Overall study findings and caveats: The abundant beta clonotypes from cord blood had fewer insertions, and memory repertoires had none of this. Within monozygotic twins, out-of-frame TCR alpha sharing was underestimated by the models.

This CDR3 contains 17 residues. The germline CDR1 and CDR2 sequences are LNHDA and SQIVND (reference sequence). J gave up 2 bases and V 4 bases, and 10 bases lay outside the gene matches. MiXCR, run by TCRdb on the 5' RACE reads, gives a single entry per CDR3 protein. Among about 490,000 distinct CDR3 sequences listed, 15% were seen once. This same sample was also part of a study on yellow fever vaccine responses in identical twins.

The sample was CD4+ T cells sorted from blood. The chain is built from TRBV19 and TRBJ2-2; 7 bases are shared with TRBD2. The receptor was isolated from a woman aged 18-29 years in good health. The CDR3 sequence: CASSRKGTIFNTGELFF. In DNA, the CDR3 is TGTGCCAGTAGTAGGAAAGGGACTATCTTTAACACCGGGGAGCTGTTTTTT.